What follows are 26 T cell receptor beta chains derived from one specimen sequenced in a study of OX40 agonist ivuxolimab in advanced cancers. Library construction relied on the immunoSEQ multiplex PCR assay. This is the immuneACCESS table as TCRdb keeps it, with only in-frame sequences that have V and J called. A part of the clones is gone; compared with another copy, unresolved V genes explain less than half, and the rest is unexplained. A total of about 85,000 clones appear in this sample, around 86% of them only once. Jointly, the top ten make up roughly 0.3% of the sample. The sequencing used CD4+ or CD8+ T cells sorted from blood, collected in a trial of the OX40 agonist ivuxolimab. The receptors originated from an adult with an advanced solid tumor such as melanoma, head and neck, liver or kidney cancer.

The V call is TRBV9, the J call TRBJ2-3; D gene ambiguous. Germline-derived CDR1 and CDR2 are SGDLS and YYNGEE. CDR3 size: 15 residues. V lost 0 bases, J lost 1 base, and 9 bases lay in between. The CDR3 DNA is TGTGCCAGCAGCGTAGGGGGTCAGCGCACAGATACGCAGTATTTT. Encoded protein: CASSVGGQRTDTQYF.

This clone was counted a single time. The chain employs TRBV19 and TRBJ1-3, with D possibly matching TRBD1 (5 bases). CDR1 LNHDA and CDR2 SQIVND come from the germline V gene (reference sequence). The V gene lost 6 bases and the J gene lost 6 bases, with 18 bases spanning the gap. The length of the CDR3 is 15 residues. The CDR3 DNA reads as TGTGCCAGTAGCCAAAAAAACCGCAGGGTAAACACCATATATTTT. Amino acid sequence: CASSQKNRRVNTIYF.

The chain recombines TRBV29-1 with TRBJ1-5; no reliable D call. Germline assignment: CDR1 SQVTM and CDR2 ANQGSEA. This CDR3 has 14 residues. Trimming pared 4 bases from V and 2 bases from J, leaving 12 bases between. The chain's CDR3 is CSVVLDLGNQPQHF. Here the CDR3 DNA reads TGCAGCGTTGTTTTGGACCTAGGCAATCAGCCCCAGCATTTT.

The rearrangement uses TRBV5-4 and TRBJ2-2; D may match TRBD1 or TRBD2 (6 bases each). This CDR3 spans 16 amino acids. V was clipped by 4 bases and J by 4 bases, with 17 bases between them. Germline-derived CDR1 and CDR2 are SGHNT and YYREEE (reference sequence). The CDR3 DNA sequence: TGTGCCAGCAGCACGGGCGGCAGGGGAGGCACCGGGGAGCTGTTTTTT. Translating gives CASSTGGRGGTGELFF.

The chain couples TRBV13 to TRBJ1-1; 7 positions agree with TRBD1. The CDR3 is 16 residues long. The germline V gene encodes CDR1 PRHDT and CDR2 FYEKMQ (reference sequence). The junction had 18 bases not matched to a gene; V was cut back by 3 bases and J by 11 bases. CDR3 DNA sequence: TGTGCCAGCAGCTTCCCCCTCTCGGACAGGTATGTTACGGCTTTCTTT. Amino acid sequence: CASSFPLSDRYVTAFF.

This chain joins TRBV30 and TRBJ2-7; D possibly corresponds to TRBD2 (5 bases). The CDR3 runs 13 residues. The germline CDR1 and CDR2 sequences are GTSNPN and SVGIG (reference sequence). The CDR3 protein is CAATRDPSYEQYF. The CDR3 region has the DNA TGTGCTGCTACTAGGGATCCCTCCTACGAGCAGTACTTC.

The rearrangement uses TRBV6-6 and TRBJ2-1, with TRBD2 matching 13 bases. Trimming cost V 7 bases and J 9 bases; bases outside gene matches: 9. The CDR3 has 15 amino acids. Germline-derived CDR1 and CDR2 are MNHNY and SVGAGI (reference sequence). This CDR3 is CASTLGGTSGIEQFF. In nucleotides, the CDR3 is TGTGCCAGCACTCTTGGGGGGACTAGCGGGATTGAGCAGTTCTTC.

Here the CDR3 reads CASSPLIEHGEAFF. The CDR3 bases are TGCGCCAGCAGCCCCCTGATAGAACATGGTGAAGCTTTCTTT. The gene calls are TRBV5-1 and TRBJ1-1; D gene uncertain. V lost 4 bases and J lost 7, with 17 bases in between. CDR1 and CDR2 (germline): SGHRS, YFSETQ. The CDR3 length is 14 residues.

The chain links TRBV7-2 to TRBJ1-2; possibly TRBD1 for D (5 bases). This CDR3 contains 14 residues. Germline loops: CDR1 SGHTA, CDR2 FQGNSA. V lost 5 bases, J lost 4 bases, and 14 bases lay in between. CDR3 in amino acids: CASSPDRGSYGYTF. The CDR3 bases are TGTGCCAGCAGCCCCGACAGAGGGAGCTATGGCTACACCTTC.

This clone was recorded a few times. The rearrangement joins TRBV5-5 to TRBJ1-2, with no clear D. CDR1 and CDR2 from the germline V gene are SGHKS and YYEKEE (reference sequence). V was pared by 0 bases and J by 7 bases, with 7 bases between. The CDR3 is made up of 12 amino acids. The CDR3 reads CASSLDHLGYTF. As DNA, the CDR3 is TGTGCCAGCAGCTTGGATCACCTTGGCTACACCTTC.

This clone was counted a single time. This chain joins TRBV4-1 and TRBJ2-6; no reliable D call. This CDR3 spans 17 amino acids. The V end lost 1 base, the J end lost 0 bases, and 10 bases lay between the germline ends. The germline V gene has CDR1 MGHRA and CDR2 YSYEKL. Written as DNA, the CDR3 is TGCGCCAGCAGCCAAGGGAGACACAGCTCTGGGGCCAACGTCCTGACTTTC. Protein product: CASSQGRHSSGANVLTF.

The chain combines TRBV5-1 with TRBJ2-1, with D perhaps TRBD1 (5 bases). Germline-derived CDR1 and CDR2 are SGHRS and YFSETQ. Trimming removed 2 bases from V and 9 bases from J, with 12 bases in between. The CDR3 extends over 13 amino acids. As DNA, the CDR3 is TGCGCCAGCAGCTTTCAGGGTAGGGCTGAGCAGTTCTTC. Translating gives CASSFQGRAEQFF.

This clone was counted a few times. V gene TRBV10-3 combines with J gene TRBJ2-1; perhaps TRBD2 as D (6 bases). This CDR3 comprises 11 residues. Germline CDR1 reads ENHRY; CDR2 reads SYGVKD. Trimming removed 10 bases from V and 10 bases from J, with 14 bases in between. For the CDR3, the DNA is TGTGCCACCCGGTGGGACTTAGAGCAGTTCTTC. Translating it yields CATRWDLEQFF.

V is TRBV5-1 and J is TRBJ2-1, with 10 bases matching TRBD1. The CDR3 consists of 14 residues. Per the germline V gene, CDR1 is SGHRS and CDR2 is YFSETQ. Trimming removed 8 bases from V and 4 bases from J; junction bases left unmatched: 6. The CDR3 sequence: CASRRDRGYNEQFF. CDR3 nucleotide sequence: TGCGCCAGTCGACGGGACAGGGGATACAATGAGCAGTTCTTC.

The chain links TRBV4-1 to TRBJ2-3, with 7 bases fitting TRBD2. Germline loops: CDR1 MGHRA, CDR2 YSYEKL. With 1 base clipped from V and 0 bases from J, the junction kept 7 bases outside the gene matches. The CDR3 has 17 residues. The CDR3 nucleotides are TGCGCCAGCAGCCAAGTTCCTAGAGCGGGGAGCACAGATACGCAGTATTTT. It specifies CASSQVPRAGSTDTQYF.

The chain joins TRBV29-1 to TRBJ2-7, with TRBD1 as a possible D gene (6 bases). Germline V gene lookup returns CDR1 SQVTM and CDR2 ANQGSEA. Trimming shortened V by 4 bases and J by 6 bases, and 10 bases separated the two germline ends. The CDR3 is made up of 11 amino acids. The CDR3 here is CSVAGVSEQYF. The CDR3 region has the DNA TGCAGCGTTGCAGGGGTATCCGAGCAGTACTTC.

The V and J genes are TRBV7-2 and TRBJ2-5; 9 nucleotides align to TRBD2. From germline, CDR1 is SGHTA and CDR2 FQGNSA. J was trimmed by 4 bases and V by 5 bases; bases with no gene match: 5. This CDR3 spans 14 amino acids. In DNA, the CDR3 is TGTGCCAGCAGCCCCTCACTAGCGGGAGAGACCCAGTACTTC. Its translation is CASSPSLAGETQYF. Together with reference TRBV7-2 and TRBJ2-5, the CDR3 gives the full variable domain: GAGVSQSPSNKVTEKGKDVELRCDPISGHTALYWYRQSLGQGLEFLIYFQGNSAPDKSGLPSDRFSAERTGGSVSTLTIQRTQQEDSAVYLCASSPSLAGETQYFGPGTRLLVL.

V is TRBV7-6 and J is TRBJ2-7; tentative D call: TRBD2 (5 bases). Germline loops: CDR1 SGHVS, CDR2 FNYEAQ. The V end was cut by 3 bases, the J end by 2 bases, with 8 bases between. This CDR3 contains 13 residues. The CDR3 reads CASSLRETYEQYF. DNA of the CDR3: TGTGCCAGCAGCTTGAGGGAAACCTACGAGCAGTACTTC.

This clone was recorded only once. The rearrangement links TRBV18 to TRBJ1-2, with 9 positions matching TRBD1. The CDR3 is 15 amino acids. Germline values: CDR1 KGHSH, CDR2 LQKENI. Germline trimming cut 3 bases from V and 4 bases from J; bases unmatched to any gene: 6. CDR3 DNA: TGTGCCAGCTCACCGAGAGGGACAGGGATCTATGGCTACACCTTC. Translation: CASSPRGTGIYGYTF.

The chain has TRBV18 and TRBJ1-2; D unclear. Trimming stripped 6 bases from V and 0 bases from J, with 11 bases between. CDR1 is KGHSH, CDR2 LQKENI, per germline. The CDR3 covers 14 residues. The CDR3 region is CASSPGETNYGYTF. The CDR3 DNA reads TGTGCCAGCTCCCCCGGAGAGACTAACTATGGCTACACCTTC.

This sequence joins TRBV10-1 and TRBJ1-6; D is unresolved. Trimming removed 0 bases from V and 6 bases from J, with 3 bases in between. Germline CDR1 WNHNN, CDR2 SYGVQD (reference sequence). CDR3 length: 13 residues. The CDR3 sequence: CASSESGNSPLHF. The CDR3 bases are TGCGCCAGCAGTGAGTCGGGTAATTCACCCCTCCACTTT.

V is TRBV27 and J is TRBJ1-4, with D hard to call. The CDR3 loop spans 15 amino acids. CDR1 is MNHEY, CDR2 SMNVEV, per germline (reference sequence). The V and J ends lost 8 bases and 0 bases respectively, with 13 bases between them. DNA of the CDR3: TGTGCCAGCTCGATTCGGAAGGCAACTAATGAAAAACTGTTTTTT. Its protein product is CASSIRKATNEKLFF. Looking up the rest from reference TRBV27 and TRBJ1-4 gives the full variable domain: EAQVTQNPRYLITVTGKKLTVTCSQNMNHEYMSWYRQDPGLGLRQIYYSMNVEVTDKGDVPEGYKVSRKEKRNFPLILESPSPNQTSLYFCASSIRKATNEKLFFGSGTQLSVL.

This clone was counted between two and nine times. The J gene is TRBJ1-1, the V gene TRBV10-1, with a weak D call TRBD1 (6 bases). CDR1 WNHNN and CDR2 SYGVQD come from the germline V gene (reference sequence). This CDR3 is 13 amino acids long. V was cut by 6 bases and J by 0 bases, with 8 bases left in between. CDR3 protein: CASSRDMNTEAFF. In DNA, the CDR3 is TGCGCCAGCAGCCGGGACATGAACACTGAAGCTTTCTTT.

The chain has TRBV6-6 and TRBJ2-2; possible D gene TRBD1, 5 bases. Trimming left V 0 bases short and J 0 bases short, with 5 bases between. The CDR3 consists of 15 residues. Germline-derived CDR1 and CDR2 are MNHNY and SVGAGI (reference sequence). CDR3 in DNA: TGTGCCAGCAGTTACTCGACAGCGAACACCGGGGAGCTGTTTTTT. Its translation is CASSYSTANTGELFF.

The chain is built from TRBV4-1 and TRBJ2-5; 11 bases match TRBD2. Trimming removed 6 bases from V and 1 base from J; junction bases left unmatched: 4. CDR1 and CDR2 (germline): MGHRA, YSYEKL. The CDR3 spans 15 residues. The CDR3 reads CASRASGGTQETQYF. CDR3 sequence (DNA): TGCGCCAGCAGAGCTAGCGGGGGGACCCAAGAGACCCAGTACTTC.

CDR3 amino acids: CASISANRDGGYTF. Written as DNA, the CDR3 is TGTGCCAGCATCTCTGCGAACAGGGACGGTGGCTACACCTTC. The rearrangement uses TRBV6-5 and TRBJ1-2; a possible D gene is TRBD1 (6 bases). The CDR3 is 14 residues long. Trimming removed 7 bases at V and 7 bases at J, with 19 bases between. Per germline, CDR1 MNHEY and CDR2 SVGAGI.